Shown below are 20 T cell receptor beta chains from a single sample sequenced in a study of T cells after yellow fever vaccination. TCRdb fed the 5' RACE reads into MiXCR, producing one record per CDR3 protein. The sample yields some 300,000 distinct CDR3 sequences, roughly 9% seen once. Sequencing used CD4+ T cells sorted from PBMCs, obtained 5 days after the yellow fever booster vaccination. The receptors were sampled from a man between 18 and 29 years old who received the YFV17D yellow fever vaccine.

In DNA, the CDR3 is TGTGCCAGCAGCTCAGGGACAGGGGGCCTCGAGCCCCAGCATTTT. This sequence encodes CASSSGTGGLEPQHF. This sequence joins TRBV7-9 and TRBJ1-5, with 12 bases lining up with TRBD1. Per the germline V gene, CDR1 is SEHNR and CDR2 is FQNEAQ (reference sequence). The V segment lost 4 bases and the J segment 8 bases; nucleotides outside the gene matches: 6. The length of the CDR3 is 15 residues.

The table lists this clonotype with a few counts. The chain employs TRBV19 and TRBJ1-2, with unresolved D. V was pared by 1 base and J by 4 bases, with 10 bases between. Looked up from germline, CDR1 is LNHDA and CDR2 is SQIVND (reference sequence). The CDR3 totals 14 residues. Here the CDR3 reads CASSIVAGGYGYTF. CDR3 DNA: TGTGCCAGTAGTATAGTGGCAGGCGGCTATGGCTACACCTTC.

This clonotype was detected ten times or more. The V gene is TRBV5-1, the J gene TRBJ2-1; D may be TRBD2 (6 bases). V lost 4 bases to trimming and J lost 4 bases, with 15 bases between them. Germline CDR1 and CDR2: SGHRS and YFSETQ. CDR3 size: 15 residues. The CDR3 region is CASSPPVGGYNEQFF. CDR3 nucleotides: TGCGCCAGCAGCCCCCCGGTGGGGGGATACAATGAGCAGTTCTTC.

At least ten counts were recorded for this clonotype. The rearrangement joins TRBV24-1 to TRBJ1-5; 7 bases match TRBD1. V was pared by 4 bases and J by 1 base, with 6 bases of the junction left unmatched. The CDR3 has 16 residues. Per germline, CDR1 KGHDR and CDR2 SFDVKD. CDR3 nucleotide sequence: TGTGCCACCAGTGAGGGGAAGACAGGGAGCAATCAGCCCCAGCATTTT. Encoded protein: CATSEGKTGSNQPQHF.

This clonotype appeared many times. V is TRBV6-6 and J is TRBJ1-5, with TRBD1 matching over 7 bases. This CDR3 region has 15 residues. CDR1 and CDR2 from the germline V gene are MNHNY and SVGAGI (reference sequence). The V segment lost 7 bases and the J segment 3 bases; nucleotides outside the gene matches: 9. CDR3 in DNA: TGTGCCAGCAAAGACCCAGGGGGTCCCAATCAGCCCCAGCATTTT. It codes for CASKDPGGPNQPQHF.

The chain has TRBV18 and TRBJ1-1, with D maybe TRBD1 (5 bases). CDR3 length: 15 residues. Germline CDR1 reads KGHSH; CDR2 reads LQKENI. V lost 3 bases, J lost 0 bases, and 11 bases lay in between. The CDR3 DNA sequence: TGTGCCAGCTCACCCTGGGGCAGCATGAACACTGAAGCTTTCTTT. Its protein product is CASSPWGSMNTEAFF.

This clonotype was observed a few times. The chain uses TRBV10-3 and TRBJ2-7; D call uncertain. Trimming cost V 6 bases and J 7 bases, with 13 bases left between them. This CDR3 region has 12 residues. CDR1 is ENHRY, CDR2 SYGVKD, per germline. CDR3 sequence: CAIRPVSGEQYF. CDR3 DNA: TGTGCCATCAGACCAGTATCCGGGGAGCAGTACTTC.

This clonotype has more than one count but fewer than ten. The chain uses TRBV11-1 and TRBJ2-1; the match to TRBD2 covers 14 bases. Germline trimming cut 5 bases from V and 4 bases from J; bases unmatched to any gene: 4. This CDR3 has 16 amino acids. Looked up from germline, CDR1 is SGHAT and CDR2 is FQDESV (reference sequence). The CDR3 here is CASSTTSGGAYNEQFF. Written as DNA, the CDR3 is TGTGCCAGCAGCACGACTAGCGGGGGGGCTTACAATGAGCAGTTCTTC.

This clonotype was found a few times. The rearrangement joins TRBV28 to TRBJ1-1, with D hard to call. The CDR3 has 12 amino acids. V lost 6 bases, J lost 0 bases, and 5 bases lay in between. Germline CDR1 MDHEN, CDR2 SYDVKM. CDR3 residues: CASRTLNTEAFF. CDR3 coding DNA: TGTGCCAGCAGGACCTTGAACACTGAAGCTTTCTTT.

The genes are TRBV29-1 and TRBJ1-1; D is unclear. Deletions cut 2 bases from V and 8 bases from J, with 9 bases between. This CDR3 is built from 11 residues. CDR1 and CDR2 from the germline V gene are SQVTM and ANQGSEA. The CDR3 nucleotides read TGCAGCGTTGAAAGGTATGGAGAAGCTTTCTTT. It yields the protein CSVERYGEAFF.

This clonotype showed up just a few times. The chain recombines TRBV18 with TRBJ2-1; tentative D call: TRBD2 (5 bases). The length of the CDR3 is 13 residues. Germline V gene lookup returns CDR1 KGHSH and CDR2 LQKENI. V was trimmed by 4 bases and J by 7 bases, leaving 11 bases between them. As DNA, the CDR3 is TGTGCCAGCTCACGGCAGAGAGGGAATGAGCAGTTCTTC. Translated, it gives CASSRQRGNEQFF.

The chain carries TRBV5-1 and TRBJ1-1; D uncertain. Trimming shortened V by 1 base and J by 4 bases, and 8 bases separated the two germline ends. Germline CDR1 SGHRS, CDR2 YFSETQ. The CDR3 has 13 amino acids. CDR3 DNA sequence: TGCGCCAGCAGCTTGAGTCTGTCCACTGAAGCTTTCTTT. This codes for CASSLSLSTEAFF.

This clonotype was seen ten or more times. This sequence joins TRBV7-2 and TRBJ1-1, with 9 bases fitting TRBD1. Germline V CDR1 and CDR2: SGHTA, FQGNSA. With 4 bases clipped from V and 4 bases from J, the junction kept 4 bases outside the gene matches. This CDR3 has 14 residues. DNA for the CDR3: TGTGCCAGCAGCTCAACAGGGGGCCTCACTGAAGCTTTCTTT. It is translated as CASSSTGGLTEAFF.

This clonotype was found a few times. As DNA, the CDR3 is TGTGCCAGCAGCTTTGCGTACGATGGCTACACCTTC. Translated, it gives CASSFAYDGYTF. The chain has TRBV5-4 and TRBJ1-2; D not certain. V dropped 2 bases and J dropped 6 bases, with 8 bases sitting between them. Germline loops: CDR1 SGHNT, CDR2 YYREEE (reference sequence). The CDR3 is made up of 12 amino acids.

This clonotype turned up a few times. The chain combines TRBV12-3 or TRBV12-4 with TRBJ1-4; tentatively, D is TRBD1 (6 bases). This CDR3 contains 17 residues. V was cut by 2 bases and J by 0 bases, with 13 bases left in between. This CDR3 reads CASSLRGPPATNEKLFF. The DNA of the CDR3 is TGTGCCAGCAGTTTACGGGGGCCGCCTGCAACTAATGAAAAACTGTTTTTT.

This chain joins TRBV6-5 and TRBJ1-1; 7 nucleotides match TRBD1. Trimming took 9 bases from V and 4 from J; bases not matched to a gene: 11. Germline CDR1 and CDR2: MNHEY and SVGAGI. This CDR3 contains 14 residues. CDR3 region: CARLKGGIGTEAFF. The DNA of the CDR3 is TGTGCCAGACTAAAAGGGGGCATTGGCACTGAAGCTTTCTTT.

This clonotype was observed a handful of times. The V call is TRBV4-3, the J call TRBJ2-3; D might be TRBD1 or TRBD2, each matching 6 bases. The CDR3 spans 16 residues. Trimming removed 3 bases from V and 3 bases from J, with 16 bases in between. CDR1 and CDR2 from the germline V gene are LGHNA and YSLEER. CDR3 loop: CASSHTIGGGTDTQYF. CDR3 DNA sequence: TGCGCCAGCAGCCACACGATCGGGGGCGGGACAGATACGCAGTATTTT.

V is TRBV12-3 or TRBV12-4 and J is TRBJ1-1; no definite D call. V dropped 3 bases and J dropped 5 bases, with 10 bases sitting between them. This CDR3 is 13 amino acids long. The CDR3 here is CASSLAQPTEAFF. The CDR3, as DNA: TGTGCCAGCAGTTTGGCACAGCCGACTGAAGCTTTCTTT.

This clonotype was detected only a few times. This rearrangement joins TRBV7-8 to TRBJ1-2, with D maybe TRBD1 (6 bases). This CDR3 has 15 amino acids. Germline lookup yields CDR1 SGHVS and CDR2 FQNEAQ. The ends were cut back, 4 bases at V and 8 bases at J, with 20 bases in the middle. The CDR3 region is CASSSGTSTISGYTF. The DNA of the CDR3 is TGTGCCAGCAGCTCCGGGACATCTACCATAAGCGGCTACACCTTC. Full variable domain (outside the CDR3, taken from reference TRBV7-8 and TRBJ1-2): GAGVSQSPRYKVAKRGQDVALRCDPISGHVSLFWYQQALGQGPEFLTYFQNEAQLDKSGLPSDRFFAERPEGSVSTLKIQRTQQEDSAVYLCASSSGTSTISGYTFGSGTRLTVV.

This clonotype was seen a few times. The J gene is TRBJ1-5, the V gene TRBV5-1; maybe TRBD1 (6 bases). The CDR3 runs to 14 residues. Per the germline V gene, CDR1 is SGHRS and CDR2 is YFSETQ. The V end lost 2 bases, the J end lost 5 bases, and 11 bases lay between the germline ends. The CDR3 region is CASSLTGNDQPQHF. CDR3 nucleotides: TGCGCCAGCAGCTTAACAGGGAATGATCAGCCCCAGCATTTT.